The entry below gives a single T cell receptor beta chain sequence along with its context. This sample was included in a study of technical replicates of blood from a few donors. CDR1 KGHSH and CDR2 LQKENI come from the germline V gene. Trimming took 5 bases from V and 5 from J; bases not matched to a gene: 6. The CDR3 extends over 15 amino acids. Here immunoSEQ multiplex PCR was the method, and the copy in TCRdb shows in-frame clones only, minus some. The table lists roughly 83,000 clones, around nine tenths of them singletons, with more than 0.2% in the top ten. The receptor was isolated from a human donor in good health. The sequenced sample consisted of T cells isolated from PBMCs. The chain carries TRBV18 and TRBJ2-1, with 10 nucleotides matching TRBD1. The CDR3 loop is CASSTRDRGNNEQFF. For the CDR3, the DNA is TGTGCCAGCTCAACTCGGGACAGGGGAAACAATGAGCAGTTCTTC. The full variable domain, completed using reference TRBV18 and TRBJ2-1, is NAGVMQNPRHLVRRRGQEARLRCSPMKGHSHVYWYRQLPEEGLKFMVYLQKENIIDESGMPKERFSAEFPKEGPSILRIQQVVRGDSAAYFCASSTRDRGNNEQFFGPGTRLTVL.